The 31 T cell receptor beta chains in this list originate from one sample, sequenced in a study of T cell responses to AZD1222 COVID-19 vaccine. Here immunoSEQ multiplex PCR was the method, and the copy in TCRdb shows in-frame clones only, minus some. Of more than 95,000 clones listed, 80% to 90% are singletons. The sequencing here drew on peripheral blood, taken on day 0 of AZD1222 vaccination. The receptors derive from an adult in good health.

The chain uses TRBV25-1 and TRBJ1-5; 9 bases map to TRBD1. The ends lost 3 bases at V and 6 bases at J; junction bases unmatched: 3. Germline V gives CDR1 MGHDK, CDR2 SYGVNS. CDR3 length equals 14 residues. The CDR3 loop is CASSDGQGPQPQHF. In nucleotides, the CDR3 is TGTGCCAGCAGTGACGGACAGGGGCCTCAGCCCCAGCATTTT.

This CDR3 is CASSLSSSYEQYF. The CDR3 DNA sequence: TGTGCCAGCAGCTTATCCAGCTCCTACGAGCAGTACTTC. This chain links TRBV11-3 with TRBJ2-7; D unresolved. This CDR3 spans 13 amino acids. Trimming took 2 bases from V and 0 from J, leaving 5 bases between them. Germline values: CDR1 SGHNT, CDR2 YENEEA. Variable domain in full (rest from reference TRBV11-3 and TRBJ2-7): EAGVVQSPRYKIIEKKQPVAFWCNPISGHNTLYWYLQNLGQGPELLIRYENEEAVDDSQLPKDRFSAERLKGVDSTLKIQPAELGDSAVYLCASSLSSSYEQYFGPGTRLTVT.

This chain uses TRBV19 with TRBJ1-5; D not resolved. Trimming removed 6 bases from V and 2 bases from J, with 14 bases in between. Germline-derived CDR1 and CDR2 are LNHDA and SQIVND (reference sequence). This CDR3 spans 15 amino acids. This CDR3 reads CASSTAIGGNQPQHF. The CDR3 DNA is TGTGCCAGTAGCACCGCAATTGGTGGCAATCAGCCCCAGCATTTT. The full variable domain, completed using reference TRBV19 and TRBJ1-5, is DGGITQSPKYLFRKEGQNVTLSCEQNLNHDAMYWYRQDPGQGLRLIYYSQIVNDFQKGDIAEGYSVSREKKESFPLTVTSAQKNPTAFYLCASSTAIGGNQPQHFGDGTRLSIL.

This chain connects TRBV15 to TRBJ1-5; a weak D match, TRBD1 (6 bases). Trimming shortened V by 8 bases and J by 1 base, and 12 bases separated the two germline ends. The CDR3 consists of 14 residues. CDR1 is LNHNV, CDR2 YYDKDF, per germline (reference sequence). The CDR3 protein is CATLRQGSNQPQHF. The CDR3 DNA is TGTGCCACCCTCCGGCAGGGGAGCAATCAGCCCCAGCATTTT.

The chain employs TRBV28 and TRBJ1-4, with TRBD1 identical over 7 bases. The V segment lost 7 bases and the J segment 4 bases; nucleotides outside the gene matches: 6. The CDR3 contains 14 residues. Looked up from germline, CDR1 is MDHEN and CDR2 is SYDVKM. CDR3 sequence: CASISGQINEKLFF. The CDR3 coding sequence is TGTGCCAGCATATCGGGACAGATTAATGAAAAACTGTTTTTT.

The chain is built from TRBV2 and TRBJ2-3, with a possible D match to TRBD1 (6 bases). Trimming stripped 5 bases from V and 2 bases from J, with 11 bases between. Germline CDR1 SNHLY, CDR2 FYNNEI. CDR3 size: 14 residues. The CDR3 protein is CASSPGQNTDTQYF. For the CDR3, the DNA is TGTGCCAGCAGTCCGGGACAAAACACAGATACGCAGTATTTT. Complete variable domain (other parts from reference TRBV2 and TRBJ2-3): EPEVTQTPSHQVTQMGQEVILRCVPISNHLYFYWYRQILGQKVEFLVSFYNNEISEKSEIFDDQFSVERPDGSNFTLKIRSTKLEDSAMYFCASSPGQNTDTQYFGPGTRLTVL.

Details on this clone: This sample also contains other DNA sequences that code for the same CDR3. The chain links TRBV7-9 to TRBJ1-2; the D is unclear. The germline gives CDR1 SEHNR, CDR2 FQNEAQ (reference sequence). Trimming stripped 5 bases from V and 8 bases from J, with 9 bases between. This CDR3 comprises 11 residues. The CDR3 DNA reads as TGTGCCAGCAGCCTCCTTGGGGGCTACACCTTC. It yields the protein CASSLLGGYTF.

This clone appeared once. V gene TRBV7-9 combines with J gene TRBJ1-3; D remains unclear. The ends were cut back, 2 bases at V and 4 bases at J, with 6 bases in the middle. This CDR3 is built from 13 residues. Germline CDR1 is SEHNR and CDR2 is FQNEAQ (reference sequence). The DNA of the CDR3 is TGTGCCAGCAGCTTATTCGAGGGAAACACCATATATTTT. Residues: CASSLFEGNTIYF.

This chain links TRBV28 with TRBJ1-2; D ambiguous. The CDR3 sequence is 11 residues long. CDR1 MDHEN and CDR2 SYDVKM come from the germline V gene. Trimming pared 6 bases from V and 9 bases from J, leaving 11 bases between. CDR3 bases: TGTGCCAGCAGCCTACGGGAGAGCTACACCTTC. This gives the protein CASSLRESYTF.

This clone showed up just once. This rearrangement joins TRBV6-5 to TRBJ1-2; D ambiguous. The CDR3 sequence is 13 residues long. The ends were cut back, 4 bases at V and 1 base at J, with 7 bases in the middle. Germline V CDR1 and CDR2: MNHEY, SVGAGI. The CDR3 is CASSFRSNYGYTF. Here the CDR3 DNA reads TGTGCCAGCAGTTTCCGGAGTAACTATGGCTACACCTTC.

The chain is built from TRBV19 and TRBJ2-7; possible D gene TRBD2, 6 bases. Germline V gene sequence: CDR1 LNHDA, CDR2 SQIVND (reference sequence). CDR3 size: 14 residues. V dropped 6 bases and J dropped 1 base, with 13 bases sitting between them. The chain's CDR3 is CASSPGVQSYEQYF. Written as DNA, the CDR3 is TGTGCCAGTAGCCCGGGGGTCCAATCCTACGAGCAGTACTTC.

V is TRBV28 and J is TRBJ1-2; TRBD1 agrees at 8 bases. The CDR3 spans 15 residues. The V segment lost 4 bases and the J segment 3 bases; nucleotides outside the gene matches: 7. Germline V gives CDR1 MDHEN, CDR2 SYDVKM. This CDR3 reads CASSSTGVFYYGYTF. CDR3 DNA: TGTGCCAGCAGTTCGACAGGGGTTTTTTACTATGGCTACACCTTC.

This sequence joins TRBV2 and TRBJ1-2; D gene ambiguous. Germline CDR1 SNHLY, CDR2 FYNNEI. Deletions cut 7 bases from V and 8 bases from J, with 14 bases between. The CDR3 has 12 residues. This chain's CDR3 is CASKGLEGGYTF. Here the CDR3 DNA reads TGTGCCAGCAAGGGTCTTGAGGGAGGCTACACCTTC.

This chain joins TRBV28 and TRBJ2-1; TRBD1 might be the D (5 bases). V was cut by 5 bases and J by 0 bases, with 14 bases left in between. Germline V gene sequence: CDR1 MDHEN, CDR2 SYDVKM. This CDR3 is built from 16 residues. The CDR3 DNA sequence: TGTGCCAGCAGTCTGTATCAGGGCTACTCCTACAATGAGCAGTTCTTC. Translated: CASSLYQGYSYNEQFF.

The chain carries TRBV6-5 and TRBJ1-3, with D perhaps matching TRBD1 (5 bases). Germline lookup yields CDR1 MNHEY and CDR2 SVGAGI. This CDR3 region has 15 residues. Deletions cut 8 bases from V and 0 bases from J, with 14 bases between. The CDR3 protein is CASRRQTLSGNTIYF. The CDR3 nucleotides read TGTGCCAGCCGCAGACAGACCCTCTCTGGAAACACCATATATTTT.

V gene TRBV4-2 combines with J gene TRBJ2-3; tentatively, D is TRBD2 (6 bases). This CDR3 has 16 amino acids. The germline CDR1 and CDR2 sequences are LGHNA and YNFKEQ. Trimming took 1 base from V and 2 from J, leaving 13 bases between them. The CDR3 DNA is TGTGCCAGCAGCCAAGGCTTTGCGGGGTTCACAGATACGCAGTATTTT. This translates into CASSQGFAGFTDTQYF.

V and J are TRBV20-1 and TRBJ2-5, with no clear D. CDR3 length: 14 amino acids. Germline loops: CDR1 DFQATT, CDR2 SNEGSKA (reference sequence). The V gene lost 3 bases and the J gene lost 4 bases, with 15 bases spanning the gap. CDR3 nucleotide sequence: TGCAGTGCTAGTCGTCAGGAGTGGGGAGAGACCCAGTACTTC. Amino acid sequence: CSASRQEWGETQYF.

This clone showed up just a few times. The rearrangement uses TRBV28 and TRBJ1-2, with D tentatively TRBD1 (6 bases). The germline V and J ends were trimmed by 3 bases and 7 bases, with 15 bases remaining between them. The germline V gene encodes CDR1 MDHEN and CDR2 SYDVKM. The CDR3 is 14 amino acids. The CDR3 DNA reads as TGTGCCAGCAGTTTGACACAGGGCAGGGGTGGCTACACCTTC. Translating gives CASSLTQGRGGYTF.

This clone has a handful of counts. The chain employs TRBV28 and TRBJ1-5, with 10 positions matching TRBD1. The germline gives CDR1 MDHEN, CDR2 SYDVKM. There are 15 residues in the CDR3. After removal of 7 bases from V and 7 bases from J, the junction contained 10 bases not matched to a gene. The CDR3 nucleotides are TGTGCCAGCACAAGGCTCGGACAGGGGGAACAGCCCCAGCATTTT. This encodes CASTRLGQGEQPQHF.

This clone was counted once. The CDR3 coding sequence is TGTGCCAGCAGCGGTCTAGCGGGAGTGTCTGGGGCCAACGTCCTGACTTTC. Protein: CASSGLAGVSGANVLTF. This chain uses TRBV5-4 with TRBJ2-6, with 10 bases identical to TRBD2. V dropped 4 bases and J dropped 1; count of bases not matched to a gene: 5. This CDR3 region has 17 residues. Germline-derived CDR1 and CDR2 are SGHNT and YYREEE (reference sequence). The entire variable domain, with the rest obtained from reference TRBV5-4 and TRBJ2-6, is as follows: ETGVTQSPTHLIKTRGQQVTLRCSSQSGHNTVSWYQQALGQGPQFIFQYYREEENGRGNFPPRFSGLQFPNYSSELNVNALELDDSALYLCASSGLAGVSGANVLTFGAGSRLTVL.

The chain joins TRBV29-1 to TRBJ1-1; D might be TRBD1 (5 bases). Germline V gene data show CDR1 as SQVTM and CDR2 as ANQGSEA. CDR3 length: 12 amino acids. V gave up 3 bases and J gave up 5 bases, with 10 bases separating them. CDR3 sequence: CSVDEGWTEAFF. CDR3 nucleotides: TGCAGCGTTGACGAGGGGTGGACTGAAGCTTTCTTT.

The chain has TRBV5-1 and TRBJ1-1; maybe TRBD1 (6 bases). V lost 4 bases and J lost 3, with 13 bases in between. Germline CDR1 reads SGHRS; CDR2 reads YFSETQ. This CDR3 is built from 14 residues. The CDR3 DNA is TGCGCCAGCAGCCGATCGGACAGCTACACTGAAGCTTTCTTT. It yields the protein CASSRSDSYTEAFF.

V usage is TRBV30 and J usage is TRBJ2-2, with TRBD2 matching 9 bases. J was trimmed by 6 bases and V by 5 bases; bases with no gene match: 16. CDR1 is GTSNPN, CDR2 SVGIG, per germline (reference sequence). The CDR3 covers 17 residues. In DNA form, the CDR3 reads TGTGCCTGGGTCCCAGGCGGGAGGGCCGTCGAAGCCGGGGAGCTGTTTTTT. Amino acids: CAWVPGGRAVEAGELFF.

This chain joins TRBV5-1 and TRBJ2-1; perhaps D is TRBD1 or TRBD2 (5 bases each). The germline CDR1 and CDR2 sequences are SGHRS and YFSETQ. The CDR3 extends over 14 amino acids. V was clipped by 3 bases and J by 6 bases, with 13 bases between them. As DNA, the CDR3 is TGCGCCAGCAGCTCCACCGGGACCCCCAATGAGCAGTTCTTC. Translating it yields CASSSTGTPNEQFF.

The chain employs TRBV6-2 or TRBV6-3 and TRBJ2-7; tentative D call: TRBD1 (5 bases). Germline loops: CDR1 MNHEY, CDR2 SVGEGT. Deletions cut 6 bases from V and 2 bases from J, with 11 bases between. This CDR3 spans 13 amino acids. The CDR3 coding sequence is TGTGCCAGCAGCACCGGACACACCTACGAGCAGTACTTC. Translating gives CASSTGHTYEQYF.

This chain joins TRBV6-2 or TRBV6-3 and TRBJ1-1; D call uncertain. Germline assignment: CDR1 MNHEY and CDR2 SVGEGT. The CDR3 is made up of 12 amino acids. V was shortened by 5 bases and J by 6 bases, with 10 bases between the two germline ends. The CDR3 protein is CASSPGLSEAFF. The CDR3 coding sequence is TGTGCCAGCAGTCCGGGCCTATCTGAAGCTTTCTTT.

The chain combines TRBV5-4 with TRBJ2-7, with D unclear. V was pared by 1 base and J by 8 bases, with 10 bases between. Germline V gene sequence: CDR1 SGHNT, CDR2 YYREEE (reference sequence). The CDR3 loop spans 12 amino acids. DNA for the CDR3: TGTGCCAGCAGCTTGTCCCTAGGGAAGCAGTACTTC. Translating it yields CASSLSLGKQYF.

This rearrangement joins TRBV7-2 to TRBJ2-7; 8 bases match TRBD1. This CDR3 spans 15 amino acids. Unmatched junction bases numbered 7, after V lost 2 bases and J lost 4 bases. Germline CDR1 and CDR2: SGHTA and FQGNSA. This CDR3 reads CASSLIGQGGYEQYF. In nucleotides, the CDR3 is TGTGCCAGCAGCTTAATCGGACAGGGTGGATACGAGCAGTACTTC.

The rearrangement links TRBV9 to TRBJ2-7; maybe TRBD2 (5 bases). The V and J ends lost 0 bases and 2 bases respectively, with 9 bases between them. CDR1 and CDR2 (germline): SGDLS, YYNGEE. The CDR3 is 14 amino acids. The CDR3 region is CASSVGAEAYEQYF. For the CDR3, the DNA is TGTGCCAGCAGCGTAGGAGCGGAAGCCTACGAGCAGTACTTC.

J is TRBJ1-6 and V is TRBV30; weak D call: TRBD1 (6 bases). Germline CDR1 and CDR2: GTSNPN and SVGIG (reference sequence). V lost 3 bases, J lost 10 bases, and 25 bases lay in between. CDR3 size: 17 residues. CDR3 residues: CAWSVRRGEIRRSPLHF. Here the CDR3 DNA reads TGTGCCTGGAGCGTTCGGAGGGGGGAAATAAGACGATCACCCCTCCACTTT. Full variable domain (rest looked up from reference TRBV30 and TRBJ1-6): SQTIHQWPATLVQPVGSPLSLECTVEGTSNPNLYWYRQAAGRGLQLLFYSVGIGQISSEVPQNLSASRPQDRQFILSSKKLLLSDSGFYLCAWSVRRGEIRRSPLHFGNGTRLTVT.

The rearrangement links TRBV6-4 to TRBJ2-7, with D tentatively TRBD1 or TRBD2 (5 bases each). CDR3 size: 16 residues. Trimming left V 2 bases short and J 0 bases short, with 14 bases between. Per the germline V gene, CDR1 is MRHNA and CDR2 is SNTAGT. CDR3 DNA: TGTGCCAGCAGTGACCATAGGGACCTCGACTCCTACGAGCAGTACTTC. Encoded protein: CASSDHRDLDSYEQYF.